Below, one T cell receptor beta chain is given with its context. Antigen unknown. The sample is drawn from a study of shared clonotypes between healthy human individuals. Study conclusions and caveats: It was only blood that was sampled, and tissue repertoires likely differ.

Per the study methods: Junction-only sequences produced by ImmunoSEQ had no quality scores, so filtering differed. The repertoire was sequenced with immunoSEQ multiplex PCR; TCRdb's copy has only in-frame clones and lacks some. The V and J calls and the clone size are those of that table, but D and trimming were determined from the DNA. Of some 100,000 clones in the sample, 55% to 70% were seen once. The V and J ends lost 1 base and 4 bases respectively, with 14 bases between them. This CDR3 has 15 residues. Germline CDR1 LNHDA, CDR2 SQIVND (reference sequence). Sequencing used memory CD8+ T cells sorted from blood. The subset is: CD45RO+ cells pooled with CCR7-negative TemRA cells. The rearrangement links TRBV19 to TRBJ2-7; the D is unclear. The clonotype was recovered from a woman aged 30 to 39 in good health. CDR3 DNA: TGTGCCAGTAGTATAGGACAAACAACGGTATACGAGCAGTACTTC. This translates into CASSIGQTTVYEQYF.